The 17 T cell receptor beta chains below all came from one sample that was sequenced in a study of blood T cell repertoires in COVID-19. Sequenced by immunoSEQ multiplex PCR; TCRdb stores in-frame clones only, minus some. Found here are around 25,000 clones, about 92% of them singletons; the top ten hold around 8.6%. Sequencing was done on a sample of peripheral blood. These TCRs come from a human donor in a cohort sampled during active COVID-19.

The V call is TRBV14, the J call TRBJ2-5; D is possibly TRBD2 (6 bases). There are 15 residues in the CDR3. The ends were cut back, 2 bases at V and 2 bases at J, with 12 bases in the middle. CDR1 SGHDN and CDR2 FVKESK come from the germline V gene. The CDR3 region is CASSQQAGRQETQYF. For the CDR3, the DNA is TGTGCCAGCAGCCAACAAGCGGGCCGACAAGAGACCCAGTACTTC.

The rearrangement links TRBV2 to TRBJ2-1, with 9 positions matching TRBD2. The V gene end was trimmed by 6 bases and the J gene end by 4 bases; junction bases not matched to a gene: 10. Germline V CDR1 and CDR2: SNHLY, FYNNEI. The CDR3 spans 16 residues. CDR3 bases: TGTGCCAGCAGGGGACTAGGCGGGAGGGCGTACAATGAGCAGTTCTTC. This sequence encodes CASRGLGGRAYNEQFF.

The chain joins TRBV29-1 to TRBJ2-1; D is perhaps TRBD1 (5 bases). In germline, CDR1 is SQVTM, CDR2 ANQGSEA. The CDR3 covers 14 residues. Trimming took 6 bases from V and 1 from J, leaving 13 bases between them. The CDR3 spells CSVGHRLSYNEQFF. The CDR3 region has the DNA TGCAGCGTCGGCCACAGGCTTTCCTACAATGAGCAGTTCTTC.

CDR3 sequence: CASSLRGRGYEQYF. DNA of the CDR3: TGTGCCAGCTCACTGAGGGGGCGAGGGTACGAGCAGTACTTC. The chain links TRBV18 to TRBJ2-7; 7 nucleotides align to TRBD1. Germline V gene lookup returns CDR1 KGHSH and CDR2 LQKENI. Trimming at V came to 4 bases and at J to 4 bases, leaving 7 bases not matched to a gene. The CDR3 spans 14 residues.

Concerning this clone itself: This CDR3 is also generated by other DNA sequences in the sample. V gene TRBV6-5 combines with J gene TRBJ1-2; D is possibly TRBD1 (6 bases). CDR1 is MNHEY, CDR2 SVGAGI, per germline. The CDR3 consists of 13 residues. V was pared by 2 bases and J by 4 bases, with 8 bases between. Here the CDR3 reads CASSYRRGYGYTF. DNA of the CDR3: TGTGCCAGCAGTTACCGCAGGGGCTATGGCTACACCTTC.

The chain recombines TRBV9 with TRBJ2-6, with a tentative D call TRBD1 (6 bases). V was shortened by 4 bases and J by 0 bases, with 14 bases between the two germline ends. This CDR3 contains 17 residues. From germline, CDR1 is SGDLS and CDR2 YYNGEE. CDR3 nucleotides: TGTGCCAGCAGCCCAGGGGTCCTAAGCTCTGGGGCCAACGTCCTGACTTTC. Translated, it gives CASSPGVLSSGANVLTF.

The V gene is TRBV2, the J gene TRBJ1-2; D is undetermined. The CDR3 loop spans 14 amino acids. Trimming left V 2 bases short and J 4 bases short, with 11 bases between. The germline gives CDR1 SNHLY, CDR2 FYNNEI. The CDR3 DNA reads TGTGCCAGCAGTGAAAATTTGGCTTTCTATGGCTACACCTTC. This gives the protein CASSENLAFYGYTF.

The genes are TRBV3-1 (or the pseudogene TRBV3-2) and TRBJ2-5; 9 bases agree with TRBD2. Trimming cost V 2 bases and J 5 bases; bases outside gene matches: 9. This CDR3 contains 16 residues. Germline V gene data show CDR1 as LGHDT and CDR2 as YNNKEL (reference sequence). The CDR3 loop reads CASSQRGSGGYETQYF. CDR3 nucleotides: TGTGCCAGCAGCCAAAGGGGAAGCGGGGGGTATGAGACCCAGTACTTC.

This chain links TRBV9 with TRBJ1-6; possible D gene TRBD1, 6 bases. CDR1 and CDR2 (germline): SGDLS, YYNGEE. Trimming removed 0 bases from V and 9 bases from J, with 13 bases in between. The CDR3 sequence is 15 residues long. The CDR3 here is CASSVGQGIGSPLHF. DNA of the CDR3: TGTGCCAGCAGCGTAGGGCAGGGGATTGGTTCACCCCTCCACTTT.

The CDR3 sequence: CASRSAGGTGYTF. The CDR3 coding sequence is TGTGCCAGCAGGTCCGCAGGGGGCACTGGCTACACCTTC. The rearrangement joins TRBV6-5 to TRBJ1-2; 8 nucleotides align to TRBD1. J was trimmed by 7 bases and V by 6 bases; bases with no gene match: 7. Germline V gene data show CDR1 as MNHEY and CDR2 as SVGAGI. The CDR3 is made up of 13 amino acids.

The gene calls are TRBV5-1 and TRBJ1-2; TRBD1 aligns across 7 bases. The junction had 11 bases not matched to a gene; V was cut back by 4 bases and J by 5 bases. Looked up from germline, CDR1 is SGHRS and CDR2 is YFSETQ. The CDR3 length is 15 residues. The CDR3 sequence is CASSADRASFYGYTF. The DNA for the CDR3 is TGCGCCAGCAGCGCTGACAGGGCGTCGTTTTATGGCTACACCTTC.

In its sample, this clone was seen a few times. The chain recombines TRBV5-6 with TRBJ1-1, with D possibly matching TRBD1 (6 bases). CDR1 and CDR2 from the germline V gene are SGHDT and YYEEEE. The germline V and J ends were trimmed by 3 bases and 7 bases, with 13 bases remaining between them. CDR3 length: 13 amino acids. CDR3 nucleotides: TGTGCCAGCAGCTATCAAAACAGGGTTGAAGCTTTCTTT. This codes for CASSYQNRVEAFF.

CDR3 in DNA: TGTGCCACCAGTGAAGGGTACAGGGGTTCTTCGGAGACCCAGTACTTC. Residues: CATSEGYRGSSETQYF. The rearrangement joins TRBV24-1 to TRBJ2-5; 7 bases map to TRBD1. This CDR3 spans 16 amino acids. CDR1 KGHDR and CDR2 SFDVKD come from the germline V gene. J was trimmed by 5 bases and V by 4 bases; bases with no gene match: 12.

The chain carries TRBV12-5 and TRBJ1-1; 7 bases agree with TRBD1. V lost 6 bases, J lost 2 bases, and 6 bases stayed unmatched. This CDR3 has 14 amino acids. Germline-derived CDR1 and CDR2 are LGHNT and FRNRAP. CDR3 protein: CASGPGQINTEAFF. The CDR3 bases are TGTGCTAGTGGGCCGGGACAGATTAACACTGAAGCTTTCTTT.

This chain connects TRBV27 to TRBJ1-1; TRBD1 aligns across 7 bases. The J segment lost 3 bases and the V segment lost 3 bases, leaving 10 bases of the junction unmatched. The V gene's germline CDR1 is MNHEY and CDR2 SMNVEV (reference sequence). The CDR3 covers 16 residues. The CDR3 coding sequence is TGTGCCAGCAGTTTTATACAGGGGAGGAGGGACACTGAAGCTTTCTTT. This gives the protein CASSFIQGRRDTEAFF.

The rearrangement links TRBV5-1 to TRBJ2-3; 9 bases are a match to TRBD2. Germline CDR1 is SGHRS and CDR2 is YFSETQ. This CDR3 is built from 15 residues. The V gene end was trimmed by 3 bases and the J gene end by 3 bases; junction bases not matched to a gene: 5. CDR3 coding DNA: TGCGCCAGCAGCTGGGGCGCGGGAGGGACAGATACGCAGTATTTT. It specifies CASSWGAGGTDTQYF.

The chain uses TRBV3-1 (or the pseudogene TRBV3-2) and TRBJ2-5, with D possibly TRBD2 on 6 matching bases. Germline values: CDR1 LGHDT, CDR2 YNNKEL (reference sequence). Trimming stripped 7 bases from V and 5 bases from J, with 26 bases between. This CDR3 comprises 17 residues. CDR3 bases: TGTGCCAGCACATCAAGATCATCCCCTCTAGCGAAGGAGACCCAGTACTTC. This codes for CASTSRSSPLAKETQYF.